The 23 T cell receptor beta chains presented below share a single source sample, sequenced in a study of cytomegalovirus exposure and HLA in healthy donors. The PCR used 60 Vbeta and 13 Jbeta primers. The repertoire was sequenced with immunoSEQ multiplex PCR; TCRdb's copy has only in-frame clones and lacks some. The sample holds tens of thousands of clones. The specimen was PBMCs. The receptors stem from a woman aged 60 to 75 in good health and CMV-seropositive.

V is TRBV19 and J is TRBJ1-1; D unclear. Trimming shortened V by 3 bases and J by 0 bases, and 11 bases separated the two germline ends. This CDR3 spans 15 amino acids. Germline V gene lookup returns CDR1 LNHDA and CDR2 SQIVND (reference sequence). The DNA for the CDR3 is TGTGCCAGTAGTATGTCGAGCCAGGTGAACACTGAAGCTTTCTTT. Translation: CASSMSSQVNTEAFF. The full variable domain, in which reference TRBV19 and TRBJ1-1 provide the parts outside the CDR3, is DGGITQSPKYLFRKEGQNVTLSCEQNLNHDAMYWYRQDPGQGLRLIYYSQIVNDFQKGDIAEGYSVSREKKESFPLTVTSAQKNPTAFYLCASSMSSQVNTEAFFGQGTRLTVV.

V is TRBV5-1 and J is TRBJ2-5; D gene unclear. The CDR3 is 14 amino acids. Trimming stripped 2 bases from V and 2 bases from J, with 10 bases between. From germline, CDR1 is SGHRS and CDR2 YFSETQ. Here the CDR3 reads CASSFTVLQETQYF. DNA for the CDR3: TGCGCCAGCAGCTTTACGGTTTTGCAAGAGACCCAGTACTTC. Together with reference TRBV5-1 and TRBJ2-5, the CDR3 gives the full variable domain: KAGVTQTPRYLIKTRGQQVTLSCSPISGHRSVSWYQQTPGQGLQFLFEYFSETQRNKGNFPGRFSGRQFSNSRSEMNVSTLELGDSALYLCASSFTVLQETQYFGPGTRLLVL.

The rearrangement links TRBV2 to TRBJ2-7, with D hard to call. Per the germline V gene, CDR1 is SNHLY and CDR2 is FYNNEI. The V gene lost 5 bases and the J gene lost 2 bases, with 10 bases spanning the gap. The CDR3 runs to 13 residues. The CDR3: CASSRPSAYEQYF. The CDR3 DNA follows: TGTGCCAGCAGTCGCCCCAGCGCCTACGAGCAGTACTTC. The full variable domain, completed using reference TRBV2 and TRBJ2-7, is EPEVTQTPSHQVTQMGQEVILRCVPISNHLYFYWYRQILGQKVEFLVSFYNNEISEKSEIFDDQFSVERPDGSNFTLKIRSTKLEDSAMYFCASSRPSAYEQYFGPGTRLTVT.

V usage is TRBV7-2 and J usage is TRBJ1-4; D might be TRBD1 (5 bases). Germline CDR1 reads SGHTA; CDR2 reads FQGNSA. CDR3 length: 13 amino acids. V was shortened by 5 bases and J by 4 bases, with 8 bases between the two germline ends. The CDR3 loop reads CASSQDSNEKLFF. The CDR3, as DNA: TGTGCCAGCAGCCAAGACAGTAATGAAAAACTGTTTTTT.

This chain uses TRBV10-3 with TRBJ1-2; 8 nucleotides match TRBD1. Germline CDR1 reads ENHRY; CDR2 reads SYGVKD. The CDR3 is made up of 13 amino acids. V was pared by 7 bases and J by 8 bases, with 9 bases of the junction left unmatched. In DNA form, the CDR3 reads TGTGCCATCAAAGTAGTCAGGGGGCTCGGCTACACCTTC. This gives the protein CAIKVVRGLGYTF.

Regarding this clone: One end of the junction varies from germline; a read error may be responsible. The sample has other DNA sequences that encode this CDR3 too. The J gene is TRBJ1-6, the V gene TRBV5-1; TRBD1 aligns across 7 bases. The CDR3 length is 13 residues. CDR1 is SGHRS and CDR2 is YFSETQ in the germline V gene. The CDR3 loop is CASSQGGNSPLHF. DNA of the CDR3: TGCGCCAGCAGCCAGGGGGGTAATTCACCCCTACACTTT.

V gene TRBV29-1 combines with J gene TRBJ2-5, with 8 bases lining up with TRBD2. The CDR3 runs to 13 residues. Germline loops: CDR1 SQVTM, CDR2 ANQGSEA. The ends lost 5 bases at V and 3 bases at J; junction bases unmatched: 5. The CDR3 loop is CSVPPAGEETQYF. The CDR3 nucleotides read TGCAGCGTTCCCCCAGCGGGGGAAGAGACCCAGTACTTC.

The chain links TRBV19 to TRBJ2-4, with 7 bases aligning to TRBD1. Germline CDR1 and CDR2: LNHDA and SQIVND (reference sequence). V gave up 6 bases and J gave up 9 bases; unmatched junction bases: 11. CDR3 length equals 14 residues. As DNA, the CDR3 is TGTGCCAGTAGATGGGGGACAGTTGTCGGCATTCAGTACTTC. Its protein is CASRWGTVVGIQYF.

The chain uses TRBV19 and TRBJ1-5; D may be TRBD1 (5 bases). Germline CDR1 is LNHDA and CDR2 is SQIVND (reference sequence). Trimming removed 6 bases at V and 6 bases at J, with 18 bases between. This CDR3 is 15 amino acids long. Written as DNA, the CDR3 is TGTGCCAGTAGACAACAGGTAGTGTATGGTCAGCCCCAGCATTTT. It is translated as CASRQQVVYGQPQHF.

The chain uses TRBV6-5 and TRBJ2-7; unclear D gene. Trimming removed 2 bases at V and 8 bases at J, with 16 bases between. CDR1 is MNHEY and CDR2 is SVGAGI in the germline V gene. This CDR3 spans 14 amino acids. This CDR3 reads CASSYPDTPSQQYF. The CDR3, as DNA: TGTGCCAGCAGTTACCCCGACACTCCCAGCCAGCAGTACTTC.

The chain combines TRBV6-1 with TRBJ1-1, with a possible D match to TRBD1 (5 bases). This CDR3 contains 14 residues. Germline-derived CDR1 and CDR2 are MNHNS and SASEGT. Deletions cut 4 bases from V and 4 bases from J, with 13 bases between. The CDR3 reads CASSAVEGSTEAFF. CDR3 coding DNA: TGTGCCAGCAGTGCGGTGGAGGGGAGCACTGAAGCTTTCTTT.

CDR3 bases: TGTGCCAGCAGCGCCAGGACAGGGGCGATACGGAACACTGAAGCTTTCTTT. This codes for CASSARTGAIRNTEAFF. This chain links TRBV7-2 with TRBJ1-1, with 9 nucleotides matching TRBD1. V lost 5 bases to trimming and J lost 1 base; unmatched junction nucleotides: 11. From germline, CDR1 is SGHTA and CDR2 FQGNSA. The CDR3 sequence is 17 residues long.

The chain links TRBV7-2 to TRBJ1-2; 12 bases match TRBD1. CDR1 and CDR2 (germline): SGHTA, FQGNSA. The V segment lost 5 bases and the J segment 3 bases; nucleotides outside the gene matches: 4. This CDR3 has 15 residues. The CDR3: CASSLGDRGHYGYTF. For the CDR3, the DNA is TGTGCCAGCAGCCTAGGGGACAGGGGGCACTATGGCTACACCTTC.

The chain recombines TRBV5-1 with TRBJ1-5; D not resolved. Looked up from germline, CDR1 is SGHRS and CDR2 is YFSETQ. Trimming stripped 6 bases from V and 4 bases from J, with 11 bases between. The CDR3 runs 13 residues. CDR3 in DNA: TGCGCCAGCAAAACTGAGCCTAATCAGCCCCAGCATTTT. Protein sequence: CASKTEPNQPQHF. Together with reference TRBV5-1 and TRBJ1-5, the CDR3 gives the full variable domain: KAGVTQTPRYLIKTRGQQVTLSCSPISGHRSVSWYQQTPGQGLQFLFEYFSETQRNKGNFPGRFSGRQFSNSRSEMNVSTLELGDSALYLCASKTEPNQPQHFGDGTRLSIL.

The chain joins TRBV27 to TRBJ2-7; D might be TRBD2 (6 bases). CDR3 length: 14 residues. The germline CDR1 and CDR2 sequences are MNHEY and SMNVEV (reference sequence). The V gene lost 8 bases and the J gene lost 3 bases, with 17 bases spanning the gap. In DNA, the CDR3 is TGTGCCAGCCGCCGGGACTTGTCCAACTACGAGCAGTACTTC. This sequence encodes CASRRDLSNYEQYF.

The V and J genes are TRBV19 and TRBJ1-2; TRBD1 agrees at 8 bases. With 3 bases clipped from V and 6 bases from J, the junction kept 9 bases outside the gene matches. CDR1 and CDR2 (germline): LNHDA, SQIVND (reference sequence). The CDR3 runs 15 residues. Written as DNA, the CDR3 is TGTGCCAGTAGTATGGCCTCCGGGACAGGAGATGGCTACACCTTC. Translated: CASSMASGTGDGYTF.

The rearrangement links TRBV18 to TRBJ1-2, with 12 positions matching TRBD1. The CDR3 runs 14 residues. V gave up 2 bases and J gave up 7 bases; unmatched junction bases: 2. From germline, CDR1 is KGHSH and CDR2 LQKENI. The CDR3 here is CASSPGTGGLGYTF. The CDR3 coding sequence is TGTGCCAGCTCACCAGGGACAGGGGGCCTTGGCTACACCTTC.

In DNA, the CDR3 is TGTGCCAGCACCGGTAGCACAGATACGCAGTATTTT. Its protein is CASTGSTDTQYF. This chain joins TRBV28 and TRBJ2-3; D unresolved. From germline, CDR1 is MDHEN and CDR2 SYDVKM. The CDR3 is 12 amino acids. The ends were cut back, 7 bases at V and 0 bases at J, with 5 bases in the middle.

V and J are TRBV4-3 and TRBJ1-4; no firm D call. This CDR3 contains 16 residues. CDR1 and CDR2 from the germline V gene are LGHNA and YSLEER. V lost 1 base to trimming and J lost 4 bases, with 13 bases between them. CDR3: CASSQGPGNLNEKLFF. The CDR3 region has the DNA TGCGCCAGCAGCCAAGGTCCGGGAAACCTTAATGAAAAACTGTTTTTT.

The rearrangement uses TRBV9 and TRBJ1-1, with 8 bases matching TRBD1. The junction had 9 bases not matched to a gene; V was cut back by 3 bases and J by 5 bases. This CDR3 is built from 15 residues. Germline CDR1 reads SGDLS; CDR2 reads YYNGEE. The CDR3 region has the DNA TGTGCCAGCAGCGCCAGGGGGCCAATTGAGACTGAAGCTTTCTTT. Translating it yields CASSARGPIETEAFF.

The J gene is TRBJ2-1, the V gene TRBV4-2; 16 positions match TRBD2. The germline gives CDR1 LGHNA, CDR2 YNFKEQ. This CDR3 spans 21 amino acids. The V gene end was trimmed by 3 bases and the J gene end by 0 bases; junction bases not matched to a gene: 11. The CDR3 loop is CASSQARGGLAGGSSYNEQFF. The CDR3 DNA reads TGTGCCAGCAGCCAGGCCAGGGGGGGACTAGCGGGGGGGAGCTCCTACAATGAGCAGTTCTTC.

The V and J genes are TRBV5-4 and TRBJ2-4, with TRBD1 matching over 7 bases. CDR1 and CDR2 from the germline V gene are SGHNT and YYREEE (reference sequence). The CDR3 covers 15 residues. J was trimmed by 4 bases and V by 6 bases; bases with no gene match: 10. CDR3 nucleotide sequence: TGTGCCAGCACCTTAGACCAGGGACAGAAAAACATTCAGTACTTC. Amino acid sequence: CASTLDQGQKNIQYF.

This sequence joins TRBV10-3 and TRBJ1-2; 8 nucleotides align to TRBD1. The CDR3 contains 14 residues. V lost 11 bases, J lost 4 bases, and 12 bases stayed unmatched. Germline CDR1 reads ENHRY; CDR2 reads SYGVKD. DNA for the CDR3: TGTGCCTCAACCCCGGAACAGGGGGGCTATGGCTACACCTTC. Amino acids: CASTPEQGGYGYTF.